This T cell receptor (beta chain) was identified during a study of T cells in Graves' hyperthyroidism and ophthalmopathy. This clonotype turned up a few times. Exclusion of patients followed from uncontrolled infection, other autoimmune disease, pregnancy or lactation. The PBMCs were sourced from fresh peripheral blood (about 9.7 ml). TCR beta CDR3 regions were amplified from RNA transcripts. TCR CDR3 underwent first-round RT-PCR with the HTBI primer set. From the multiplex PCR reads, TCRdb called clonotypes with MiXCR, one entry per CDR3 protein. This sample has around 530,000 distinct CDR3 sequences, with about a sixth found just once. Trimming at V came to 2 bases and at J to 0 bases, leaving 12 bases not matched to a gene. This CDR3 has 18 residues. Germline values: CDR1 DFQATT, CDR2 SNEGSKA (reference sequence).

The sample was blood. This rearrangement joins TRBV20-1 to TRBJ2-1, with 8 bases that match TRBD1. The sequence was collected from a woman under 30 with Graves' ophthalmopathy. CDR3 coding DNA: TGCAGTGCTAGACTCAGGGGGCAGGGATCGAGCTCCTACAATGAGCAGTTCTTC. It translates to CSARLRGQGSSSYNEQFF.